The T cell receptor (beta chain) described here comes from a study of response to subunit inactivated influenza vaccine. General study findings and limits: It was the authors' suggestion that each seasonal influenza vaccination recruits few new T cells.

In TCRdb, the RT-PCR reads were re-called with MiXCR into one record per CDR3 protein. The table includes more than 700,000 distinct CDR3 sequences, around 20% detected once. J lost 3 bases, V lost 0 bases, and 9 bases had no gene match. Germline CDR1 is DFQATT and CDR2 is SNEGSKA (reference sequence). The CDR3 has 16 amino acids. Turning to this clonotype: Its antigen remains unknown.

The V gene is TRBV20-1, the J gene TRBJ2-3; 7 positions agree with TRBD2. This sequence was found in a man aged 45-65 years who received an inactivated influenza vaccine. Sequenced material: PBMCs from blood, taken roughly 5 days after vaccination. The CDR3 spells CSAREIGGGGTDTQYF. The DNA of the CDR3 is TGCAGTGCTAGAGAAATAGGCGGGGGAGGAACAGATACGCAGTATTTT.